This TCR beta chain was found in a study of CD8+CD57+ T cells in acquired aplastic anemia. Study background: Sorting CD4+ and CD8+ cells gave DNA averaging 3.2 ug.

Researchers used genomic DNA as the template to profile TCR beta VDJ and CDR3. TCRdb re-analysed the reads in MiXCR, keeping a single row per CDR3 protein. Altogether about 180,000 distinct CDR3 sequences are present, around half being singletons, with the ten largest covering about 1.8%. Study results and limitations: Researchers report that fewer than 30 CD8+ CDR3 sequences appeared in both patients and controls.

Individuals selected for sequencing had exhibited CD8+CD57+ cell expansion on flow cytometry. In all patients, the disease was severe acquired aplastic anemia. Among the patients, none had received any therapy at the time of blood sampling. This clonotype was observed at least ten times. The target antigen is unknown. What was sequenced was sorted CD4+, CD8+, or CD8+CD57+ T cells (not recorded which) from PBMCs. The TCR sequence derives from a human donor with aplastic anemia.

CDR3 in DNA: TGTGCCAGTACCGCAGCCCTCCAGAAGTTCGCGCGCCATGAAAAACTGTTTTTT. Translated, it gives CASTAALQKFARHEKLFF. The chain employs TRBV19 and TRBJ1-4; D unresolved. Germline V gene sequence: CDR1 LNHDA, CDR2 SQIVND (reference sequence). Trimming removed 7 bases from V and 6 bases from J, with 27 bases in between. This CDR3 contains 18 residues.